One sample yielded the 4 T cell receptor beta chains listed below, sequenced in a study of T cells in localized non-small cell lung cancer. Sequencing was performed with immunoSEQ multiplex PCR; in TCRdb, only in-frame clones are kept and a portion is missing. The sample consists of thousands of clones, roughly 33% of them appearing once. The source material was normal lung tissue next to the tumor, sampled before any cancer treatment. These receptors all come from a man aged 40-75 years with stage I lung adenocarcinoma.

The genes are TRBV15 and TRBJ2-3, with TRBD2 matching 12 bases. The germline V gene encodes CDR1 LNHNV and CDR2 YYDKDF (reference sequence). This CDR3 comprises 15 residues. Trimming took 2 bases from V and 4 from J; bases not matched to a gene: 1. CDR3 bases: TGTGCCACCAGCAGACTAGCGGGGGGGCCAGATACGCAGTATTTT. It specifies CATSRLAGGPDTQYF.

The chain links TRBV18 to TRBJ2-5; TRBD1 agrees at 8 bases. Germline CDR1 reads KGHSH; CDR2 reads LQKENI. J lost 5 bases, V lost 4 bases, and 6 bases had no gene match. This CDR3 is 14 amino acids long. CDR3 protein: CASSLDRGRETQYF. The CDR3 nucleotides are TGTGCCAGCTCACTAGACAGGGGTCGGGAGACCCAGTACTTC.

This clone was seen only a few times. The CDR3 sequence: CASKPGLADYNEQFF. The CDR3, as DNA: TGTGCCAGCAAACCGGGACTAGCGGACTACAATGAGCAGTTCTTC. This chain links TRBV9 with TRBJ2-1, with 11 positions matching TRBD2. V dropped 6 bases and J dropped 3; count of bases not matched to a gene: 5. CDR1 SGDLS and CDR2 YYNGEE come from the germline V gene. The CDR3 is 15 residues long.

The chain carries TRBV9 and TRBJ2-2; D unresolved. Germline V gene data show CDR1 as SGDLS and CDR2 as YYNGEE. Trimming took 4 bases from V and 3 from J, leaving 13 bases between them. The CDR3 contains 15 residues. CDR3 amino acids: CASSTGLGYTGELFF. Written as DNA, the CDR3 is TGTGCCAGCAGCACGGGCCTCGGGTACACCGGGGAGCTGTTTTTT.